This T cell receptor (beta chain) was captured in a study of T cell responses to AZD1222 COVID-19 vaccine. The study's findings and limits: Spike-specific TCR breadth and depth both grew after two AZD1222 doses. Donors, mostly white British, included more females; clonal diversity was possibly underestimated. Distributed over spike, vaccine-associated CD4 TCRs predominated at 160-218 and 743-854. Reportedly, nearly half of unique spike TCRs recognized epitopes outside B.1.351/B.1.1.7 mutations.

Some clones are missing from TCRdb's copy, which holds only in-frame ones; the method was immunoSEQ multiplex PCR. The repertoire holds 180,000 or so clones, approximately 90% seen once, with 26% in the top ten. As for this clone: The antigen remains undetermined.

The CDR3 has 13 amino acids. V was pared by 3 bases and J by 7 bases, with 3 bases of the junction left unmatched. The chain recombines TRBV12-3 or TRBV12-4 with TRBJ2-1, with 7 bases identical to TRBD1. The origin of this receptor is an adult who received the AZD1222 COVID-19 vaccine. Sequencing was performed on peripheral blood, taken 28 days after the second AZD1222 dose. The CDR3 DNA is TGTGCCAGCAGTTTGGGGACAGCTAATGAGCAGTTCTTC. Translated: CASSLGTANEQFF.